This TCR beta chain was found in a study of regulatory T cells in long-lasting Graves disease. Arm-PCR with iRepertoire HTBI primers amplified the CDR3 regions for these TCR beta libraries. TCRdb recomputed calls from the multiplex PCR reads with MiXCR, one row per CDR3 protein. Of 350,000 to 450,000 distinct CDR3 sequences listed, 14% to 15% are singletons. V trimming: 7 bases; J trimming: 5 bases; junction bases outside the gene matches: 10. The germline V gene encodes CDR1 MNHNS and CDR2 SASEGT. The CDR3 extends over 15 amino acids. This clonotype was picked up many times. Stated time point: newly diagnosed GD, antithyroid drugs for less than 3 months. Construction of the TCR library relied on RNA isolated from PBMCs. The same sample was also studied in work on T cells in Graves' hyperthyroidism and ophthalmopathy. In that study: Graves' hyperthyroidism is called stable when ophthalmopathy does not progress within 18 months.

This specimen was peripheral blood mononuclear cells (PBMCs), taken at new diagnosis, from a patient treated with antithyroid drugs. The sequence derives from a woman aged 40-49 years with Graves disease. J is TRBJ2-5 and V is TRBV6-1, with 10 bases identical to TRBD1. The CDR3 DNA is TGTGCCAGCACCTGGGACAGGGGCGTTCGTGAGACCCAGTACTTC. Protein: CASTWDRGVRETQYF.